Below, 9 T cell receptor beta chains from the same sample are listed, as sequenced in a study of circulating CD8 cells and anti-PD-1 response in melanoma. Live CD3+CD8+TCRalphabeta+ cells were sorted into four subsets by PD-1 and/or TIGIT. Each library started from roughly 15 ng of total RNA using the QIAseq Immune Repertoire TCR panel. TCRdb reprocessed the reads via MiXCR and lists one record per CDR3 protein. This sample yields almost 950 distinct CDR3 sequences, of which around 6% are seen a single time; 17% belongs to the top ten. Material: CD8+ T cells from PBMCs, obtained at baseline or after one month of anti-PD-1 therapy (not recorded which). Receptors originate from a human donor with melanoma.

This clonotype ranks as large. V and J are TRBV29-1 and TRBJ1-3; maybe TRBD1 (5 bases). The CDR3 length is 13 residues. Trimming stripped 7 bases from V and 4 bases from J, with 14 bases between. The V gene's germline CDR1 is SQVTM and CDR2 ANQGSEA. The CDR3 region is CSALASGGNTIYF. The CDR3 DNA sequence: TGCAGCGCCCTGGCCTCAGGGGGAAACACCATATATTTT.

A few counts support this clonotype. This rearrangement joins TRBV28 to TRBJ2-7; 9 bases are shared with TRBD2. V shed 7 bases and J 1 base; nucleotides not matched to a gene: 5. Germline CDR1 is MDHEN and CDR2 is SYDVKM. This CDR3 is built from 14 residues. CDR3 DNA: TGTGCCAGCAAAAATGCGGGAGGGTCCTACGAGCAGTACTTC. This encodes CASKNAGGSYEQYF.

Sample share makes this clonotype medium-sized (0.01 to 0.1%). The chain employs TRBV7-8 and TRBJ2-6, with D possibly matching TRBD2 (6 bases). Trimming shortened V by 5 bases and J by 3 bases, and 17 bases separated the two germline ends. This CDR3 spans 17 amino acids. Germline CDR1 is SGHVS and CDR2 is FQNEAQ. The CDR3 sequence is CASSKYLREDGANVLTF. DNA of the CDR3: TGTGCCAGCAGCAAATACCTAAGGGAGGATGGGGCCAACGTCCTGACTTTC.

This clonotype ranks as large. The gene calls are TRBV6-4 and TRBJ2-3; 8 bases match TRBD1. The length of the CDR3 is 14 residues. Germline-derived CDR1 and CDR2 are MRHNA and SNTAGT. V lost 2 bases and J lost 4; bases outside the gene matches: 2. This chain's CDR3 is CASSDGQGADTQYF. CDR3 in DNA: TGTGCCAGCAGTGACGGACAGGGCGCAGATACGCAGTATTTT.

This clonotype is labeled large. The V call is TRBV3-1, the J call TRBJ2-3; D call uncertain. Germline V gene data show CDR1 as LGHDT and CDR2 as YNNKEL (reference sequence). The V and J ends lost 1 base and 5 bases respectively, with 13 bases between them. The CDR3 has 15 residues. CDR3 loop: CASSQGSFHIDTQYF. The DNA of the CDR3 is TGTGCCAGCAGCCAAGGGTCCTTCCACATAGATACGCAGTATTTT.

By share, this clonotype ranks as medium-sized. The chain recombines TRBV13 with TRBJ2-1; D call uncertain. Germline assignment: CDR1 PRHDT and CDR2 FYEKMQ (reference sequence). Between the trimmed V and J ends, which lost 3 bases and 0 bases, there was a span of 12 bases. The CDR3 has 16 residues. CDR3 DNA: TGTGCCAGCAGCTTCCAGGTCTCTCTCTCCTACAATGAGCAGTTCTTC. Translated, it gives CASSFQVSLSYNEQFF.

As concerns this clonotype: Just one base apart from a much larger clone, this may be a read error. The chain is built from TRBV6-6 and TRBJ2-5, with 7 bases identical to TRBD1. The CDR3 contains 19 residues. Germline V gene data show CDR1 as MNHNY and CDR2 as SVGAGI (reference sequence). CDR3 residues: CASNYSRGLRGGQQETQYF. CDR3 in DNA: TGTGCCAGCAATTACTCAAGGGGCCTAAGAGGGGGCCAACAAGAGACCCAGTACTTC.

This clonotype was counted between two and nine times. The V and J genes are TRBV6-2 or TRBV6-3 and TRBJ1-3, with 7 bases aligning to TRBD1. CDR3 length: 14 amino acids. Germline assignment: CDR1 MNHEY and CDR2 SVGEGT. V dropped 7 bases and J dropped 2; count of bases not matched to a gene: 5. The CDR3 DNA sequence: TGTGCCAGCACTCCGGACAGGCCTGGAAACACCATATATTTT. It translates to CASTPDRPGNTIYF.

The CDR3 sequence is CASRTGGLETQYF. DNA for the CDR3: TGCGCCAGCAGGACAGGGGGGCTAGAGACCCAGTACTTC. This chain joins TRBV5-1 and TRBJ2-5; 9 nucleotides match TRBD1. Unmatched junction bases numbered 3, after V lost 5 bases and J lost 4 bases. CDR1 and CDR2 from the germline V gene are SGHRS and YFSETQ. The CDR3 totals 13 residues.